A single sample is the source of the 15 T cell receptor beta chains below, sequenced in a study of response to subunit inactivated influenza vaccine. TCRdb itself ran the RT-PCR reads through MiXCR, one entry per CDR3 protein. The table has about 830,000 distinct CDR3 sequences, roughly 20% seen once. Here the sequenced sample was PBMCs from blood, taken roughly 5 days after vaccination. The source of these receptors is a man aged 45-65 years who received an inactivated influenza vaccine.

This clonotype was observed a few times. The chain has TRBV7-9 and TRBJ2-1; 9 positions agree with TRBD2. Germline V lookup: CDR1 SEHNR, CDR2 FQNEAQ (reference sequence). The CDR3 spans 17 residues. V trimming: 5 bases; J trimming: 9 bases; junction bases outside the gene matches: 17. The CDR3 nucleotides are TGTGCCAGCAGCCCTAGGTGGGCTAGCGGGATATGGGGTGAGCAGTTCTTC. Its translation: CASSPRWASGIWGEQFF.

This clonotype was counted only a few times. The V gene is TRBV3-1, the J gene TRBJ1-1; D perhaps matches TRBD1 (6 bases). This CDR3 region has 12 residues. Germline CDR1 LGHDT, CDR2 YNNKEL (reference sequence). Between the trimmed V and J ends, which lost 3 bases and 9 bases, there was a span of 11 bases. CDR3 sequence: CASSHKGHKAFF. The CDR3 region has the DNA TGTGCCAGCAGCCATAAGGGACACAAAGCTTTCTTT.

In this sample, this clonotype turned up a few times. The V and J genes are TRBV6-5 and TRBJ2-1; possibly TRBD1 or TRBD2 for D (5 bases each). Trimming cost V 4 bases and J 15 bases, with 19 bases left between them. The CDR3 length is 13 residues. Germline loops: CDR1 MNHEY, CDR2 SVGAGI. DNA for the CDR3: TGTGCCAGCAGTTCAGTAGGGACCGACCGGCCGTTCTTC. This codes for CASSSVGTDRPFF.

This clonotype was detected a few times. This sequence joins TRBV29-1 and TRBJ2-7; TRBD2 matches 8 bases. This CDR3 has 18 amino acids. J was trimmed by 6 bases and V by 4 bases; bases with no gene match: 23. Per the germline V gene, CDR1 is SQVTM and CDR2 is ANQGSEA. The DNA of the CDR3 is TGCAGCGTTGGCGAACCGGGCCTCTTAGCGGGACTGCCGTCCGAGCAGTACTTC. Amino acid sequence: CSVGEPGLLAGLPSEQYF.

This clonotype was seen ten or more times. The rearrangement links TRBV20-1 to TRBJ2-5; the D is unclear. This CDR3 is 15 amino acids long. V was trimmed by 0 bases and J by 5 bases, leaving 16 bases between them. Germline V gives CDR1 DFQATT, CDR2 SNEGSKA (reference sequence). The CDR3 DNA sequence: TGCAGTGCTAGAGACGCAACGACACTGGCGGAGACCCAGTACTTC. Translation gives CSARDATTLAETQYF.

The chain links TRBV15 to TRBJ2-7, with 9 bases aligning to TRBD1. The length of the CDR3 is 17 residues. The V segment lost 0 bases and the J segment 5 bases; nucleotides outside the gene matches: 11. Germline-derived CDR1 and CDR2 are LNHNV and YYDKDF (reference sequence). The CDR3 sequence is CATSRDRAGTGTHEQYF. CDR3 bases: TGTGCCACCAGCAGAGATCGGGCCGGGACAGGGACGCACGAGCAGTACTTC.

CDR3 in DNA: TGTGCCAGCAGCCCCCGCCAGGGTTTGAGCGCCAAAAACATTCAGTACTTC. Translated, it gives CASSPRQGLSAKNIQYF. V is TRBV28 and J is TRBJ2-4, with D possibly matching TRBD1 (5 bases). V shed 6 bases and J shed 1 base, with 19 bases lying between them. The CDR3 runs 17 residues. Per the germline V gene, CDR1 is MDHEN and CDR2 is SYDVKM.

The CDR3 DNA follows: TGTGCCAGCCGATTGCGGTGGGGCACTGAAGCTTTCTTT. It specifies CASRLRWGTEAFF. This chain links TRBV9 with TRBJ1-1; D not certain. This CDR3 region has 13 residues. Trimming shortened V by 7 bases and J by 4 bases, and 14 bases separated the two germline ends. Germline lookup yields CDR1 SGDLS and CDR2 YYNGEE.

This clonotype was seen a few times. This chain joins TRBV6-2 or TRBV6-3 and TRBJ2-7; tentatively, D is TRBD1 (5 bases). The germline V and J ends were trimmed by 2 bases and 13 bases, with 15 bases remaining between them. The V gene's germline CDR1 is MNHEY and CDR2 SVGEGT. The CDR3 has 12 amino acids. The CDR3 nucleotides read TGTGCCAGCAGTTACCTCGGCCAGGGTGAATACTTC. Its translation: CASSYLGQGEYF.

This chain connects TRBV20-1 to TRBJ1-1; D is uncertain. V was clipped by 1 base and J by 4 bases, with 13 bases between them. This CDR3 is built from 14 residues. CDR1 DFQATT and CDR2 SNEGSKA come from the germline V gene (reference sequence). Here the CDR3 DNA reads TGCAGTGCTAGAGTGGGAGGGCAGTTCACTGAAGCTTTCTTT. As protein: CSARVGGQFTEAFF.

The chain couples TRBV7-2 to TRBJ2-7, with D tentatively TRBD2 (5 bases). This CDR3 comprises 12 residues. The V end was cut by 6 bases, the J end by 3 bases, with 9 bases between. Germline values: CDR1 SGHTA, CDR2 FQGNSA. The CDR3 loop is CASSVAGYEQYF. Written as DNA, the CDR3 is TGTGCCAGCAGTGTTGCGGGCTACGAGCAGTACTTC.

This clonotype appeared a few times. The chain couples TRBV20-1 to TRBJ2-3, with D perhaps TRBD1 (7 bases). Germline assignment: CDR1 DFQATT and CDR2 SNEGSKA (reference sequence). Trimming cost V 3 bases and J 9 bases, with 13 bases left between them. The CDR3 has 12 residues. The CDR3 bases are TGCAGTGCTAGGCGGGACAGAAAAACGCAGTATTTT. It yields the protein CSARRDRKTQYF.

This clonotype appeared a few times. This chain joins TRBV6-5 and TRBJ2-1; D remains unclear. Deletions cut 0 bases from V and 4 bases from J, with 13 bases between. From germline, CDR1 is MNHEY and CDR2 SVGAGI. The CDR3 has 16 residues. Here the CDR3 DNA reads TGTGCCAGCAGTTACTCTAACAGTTTGGCGTACAATGAGCAGTTCTTC. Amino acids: CASSYSNSLAYNEQFF.

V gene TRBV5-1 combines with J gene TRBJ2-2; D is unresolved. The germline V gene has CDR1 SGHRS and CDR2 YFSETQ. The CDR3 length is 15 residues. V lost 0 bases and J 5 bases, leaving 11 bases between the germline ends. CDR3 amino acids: CASSLVSRITGELFF. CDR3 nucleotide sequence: TGCGCCAGCAGCTTGGTTTCAAGGATAACCGGGGAGCTGTTTTTT.

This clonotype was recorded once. In DNA form, the CDR3 reads TGCGCCAGCAGCCTACATCCGGCGCTAAGGGAGACCCAGTACTTC. Protein sequence: CASSLHPALRETQYF. This rearrangement joins TRBV5-1 to TRBJ2-5; no firm D call. Germline V gene data show CDR1 as SGHRS and CDR2 as YFSETQ. V was cut by 4 bases and J by 5 bases, with 18 bases left in between. This CDR3 region has 15 residues.